Below, 14 T cell receptor beta chains from the same sample are listed, as sequenced in a study of T cell responses to AZD1222 COVID-19 vaccine. Here immunoSEQ multiplex PCR was the method, and the copy in TCRdb shows in-frame clones only, minus some. In the table there are around 140,000 clones, 80% to 90% of which are singletons. Source: peripheral blood, taken on day 0 of AZD1222 vaccination. These receptors all come from an adult in good health.

The V gene is TRBV5-1, the J gene TRBJ1-3; perhaps TRBD1 as D (5 bases). CDR1 is SGHRS, CDR2 YFSETQ, per germline. V was trimmed by 4 bases and J by 0 bases, leaving 14 bases between them. This CDR3 has 16 residues. This CDR3 reads CASSRGDRPSGNTIYF. The CDR3 DNA follows: TGCGCCAGCAGCCGGGGAGACAGACCCTCTGGAAACACCATATATTTT.

CDR3 sequence: CASRLGNYGYTF. The CDR3 nucleotides are TGCGCCAGCAGATTAGGGAACTATGGCTACACCTTC. V is TRBV5-1 and J is TRBJ1-2; D is unresolved. The germline V gene encodes CDR1 SGHRS and CDR2 YFSETQ. This CDR3 is built from 12 residues. Trimming pared 5 bases from V and 2 bases from J, leaving 7 bases between.

The V gene is TRBV30, the J gene TRBJ2-1, with TRBD2 matching over 8 bases. Germline trimming cut 4 bases from V and 6 bases from J; bases unmatched to any gene: 14. The CDR3 has 16 residues. CDR1 is GTSNPN, CDR2 SVGIG, per germline (reference sequence). The CDR3 sequence: CAWKGGPGLGFNEQFF. The DNA for the CDR3 is TGTGCCTGGAAGGGGGGACCGGGACTAGGTTTCAATGAGCAGTTCTTC.

The chain couples TRBV6-5 to TRBJ1-3, with TRBD1 matching 7 bases. The length of the CDR3 is 16 residues. Germline V gives CDR1 MNHEY, CDR2 SVGAGI. Trimming took 2 bases from V and 3 from J; bases not matched to a gene: 7. In DNA form, the CDR3 reads TGTGCCAGCAGTTACACCCGACAGGGAGTTGGAAACACCATATATTTT. Amino acid sequence: CASSYTRQGVGNTIYF.

This chain joins TRBV6-2 or TRBV6-3 and TRBJ2-5; no clear D. The CDR3 runs to 11 residues. Germline V gives CDR1 MNHEY, CDR2 SVGEGT. V lost 5 bases, J lost 5 bases, and 6 bases lay in between. For the CDR3, the DNA is TGTGCCAGCAGTCCCCTCGAGACCCAGTACTTC. This encodes CASSPLETQYF.

V gene TRBV2 combines with J gene TRBJ2-1; TRBD2 matches at 9 bases. Germline CDR1 SNHLY, CDR2 FYNNEI. V lost 5 bases and J lost 8; bases outside the gene matches: 7. The CDR3 runs to 14 residues. CDR3 protein: CASSWAGGQDEQFF. DNA for the CDR3: TGTGCCAGCAGTTGGGCGGGGGGGCAGGATGAGCAGTTCTTC.

The rearrangement links TRBV5-4 to TRBJ1-4, with D perhaps TRBD1 (5 bases). Germline V gene lookup returns CDR1 SGHNT and CDR2 YYREEE (reference sequence). This CDR3 has 15 residues. Trimming took 1 base from V and 7 from J, leaving 14 bases between them. The CDR3 loop reads CASSLSPDGTEKLFF. In DNA form, the CDR3 reads TGTGCCAGCAGCTTGAGTCCCGATGGGACTGAAAAACTGTTTTTT. Filled out from reference TRBV5-4 and TRBJ1-4, the complete variable domain reads ETGVTQSPTHLIKTRGQQVTLRCSSQSGHNTVSWYQQALGQGPQFIFQYYREEENGRGNFPPRFSGLQFPNYSSELNVNALELDDSALYLCASSLSPDGTEKLFFGSGTQLSVL.

The rearrangement joins TRBV19 to TRBJ1-3; 9 nucleotides agree with TRBD1. This CDR3 contains 16 residues. Germline assignment: CDR1 LNHDA and CDR2 SQIVND (reference sequence). V lost 2 bases, J lost 4 bases, and 6 bases stayed unmatched. CDR3 sequence: CASSIPDRGGGNTIYF. The DNA for the CDR3 is TGTGCCAGTAGTATACCGGACAGGGGCGGAGGAAACACCATATATTTT.

The V and J genes are TRBV6-1 and TRBJ2-5; D is uncertain. The CDR3 runs 15 residues. The V gene lost 1 base and the J gene lost 0 bases, with 9 bases spanning the gap. Germline V gene data show CDR1 as MNHNS and CDR2 as SASEGT. The CDR3 loop reads CASSEEGWDQETQYF. CDR3 bases: TGTGCCAGCAGTGAAGAAGGATGGGACCAAGAGACCCAGTACTTC.

In its sample, this clone was seen a few times. The rearrangement joins TRBV19 to TRBJ1-5, with 10 bases identical to TRBD1. The CDR3 consists of 15 residues. CDR1 and CDR2 from the germline V gene are LNHDA and SQIVND (reference sequence). V lost 5 bases to trimming and J lost 7 bases; unmatched junction nucleotides: 8. The CDR3 DNA is TGTGCCAGTAGTGCCAGACAGGGGGCAGGACAGCCCCAGCATTTT. This translates into CASSARQGAGQPQHF.

On this clone: The same CDR3 is also encoded by other DNA sequences in this sample. The gene calls are TRBV6-1 and TRBJ1-2; 8 nucleotides align to TRBD1. CDR1 is MNHNS and CDR2 is SASEGT in the germline V gene. V lost 3 bases, J lost 4 bases, and 7 bases stayed unmatched. The CDR3 has 15 residues. This CDR3 is CASSDPRQGSYGYTF. The CDR3 bases are TGTGCCAGCAGTGATCCTAGACAGGGGTCCTATGGCTACACCTTC.

The chain employs TRBV29-1 and TRBJ2-7, with 9 bases that match TRBD1. The CDR3 is made up of 12 amino acids. Per the germline V gene, CDR1 is SQVTM and CDR2 is ANQGSEA. Unmatched junction bases numbered 6, after V lost 6 bases and J lost 6 bases. The CDR3 loop is CSVGQGGSEQYF. CDR3 bases: TGCAGCGTGGGACAGGGCGGAAGCGAGCAGTACTTC.

CDR3: CASSRGGLAAYNEQFF. CDR3 sequence (DNA): TGTGCCAGCAGCAGAGGGGGACTAGCGGCTTACAATGAGCAGTTCTTC. The chain employs TRBV5-4 and TRBJ2-1, with 11 bases identical to TRBD2. The CDR3 is 16 amino acids. J was trimmed by 4 bases and V by 4 bases; bases with no gene match: 7. The germline CDR1 and CDR2 sequences are SGHNT and YYREEE (reference sequence).

This clone was counted a single time. The chain uses TRBV6-5 and TRBJ1-2; D is unclear. Trimming cost V 2 bases and J 6 bases, with 7 bases left between them. Germline V gives CDR1 MNHEY, CDR2 SVGAGI. This CDR3 is 12 amino acids long. The CDR3 sequence: CASSYGQHGYTF. In DNA form, the CDR3 reads TGTGCCAGCAGTTACGGTCAGCATGGCTACACCTTC.